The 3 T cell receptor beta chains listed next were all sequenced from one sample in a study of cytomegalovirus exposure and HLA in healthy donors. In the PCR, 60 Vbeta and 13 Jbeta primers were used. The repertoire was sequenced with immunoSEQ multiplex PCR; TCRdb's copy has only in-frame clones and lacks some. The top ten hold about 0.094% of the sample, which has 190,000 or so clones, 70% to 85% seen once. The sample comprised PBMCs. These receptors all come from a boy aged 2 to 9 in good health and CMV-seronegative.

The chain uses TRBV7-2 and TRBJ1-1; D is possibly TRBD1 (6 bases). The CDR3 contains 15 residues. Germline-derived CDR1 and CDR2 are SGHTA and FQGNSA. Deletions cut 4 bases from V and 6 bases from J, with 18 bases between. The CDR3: CASSSRTAGMAEAFF. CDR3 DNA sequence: TGTGCCAGCAGCTCACGGACAGCCGGGATGGCTGAAGCTTTCTTT.

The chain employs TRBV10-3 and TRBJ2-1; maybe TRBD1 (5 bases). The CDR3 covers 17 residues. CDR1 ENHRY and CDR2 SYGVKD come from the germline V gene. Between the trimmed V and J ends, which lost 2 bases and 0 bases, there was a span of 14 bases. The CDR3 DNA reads TGTGCCATCAGTGAGCCATATGACAGCAGCTCCTACAATGAGCAGTTCTTC. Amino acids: CAISEPYDSSSYNEQFF.

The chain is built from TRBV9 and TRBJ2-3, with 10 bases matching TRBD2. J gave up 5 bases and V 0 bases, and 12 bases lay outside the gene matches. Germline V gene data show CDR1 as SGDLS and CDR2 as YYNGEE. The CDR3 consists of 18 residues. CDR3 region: CASSVAGAGGPVEDTQYF. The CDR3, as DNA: TGTGCCAGCAGCGTAGCTGGAGCGGGGGGGCCCGTGGAAGATACGCAGTATTTT.